This passage covers 8 T cell receptor beta chains from one sample sequenced in a study of identical twins. TCRdb reprocessed the 5' RACE reads with MiXCR, giving one entry per CDR3 protein. The sample consists of 750,000 to 950,000 distinct CDR3 sequences, 9% to 15% of them appearing once. In addition, the sample was reused for a study of yellow fever vaccine responses in identical twins.

The sequenced sample consisted of PBMCs. These receptors came from a woman aged 18-29 years in good health.

V is TRBV11-3 and J is TRBJ2-2; 7 bases fit TRBD1. There are 17 residues in the CDR3. Unmatched junction bases numbered 10, after V lost 5 bases and J lost 1 base. The V gene's germline CDR1 is SGHNT and CDR2 YENEEA. CDR3 sequence reads: CASSRWVGGQNTGELFF. The CDR3 nucleotides read TGTGCCAGCAGCCGATGGGTAGGGGGCCAGAACACCGGGGAGCTGTTTTTT.

This clonotype has just a few counts. The chain has TRBV2 and TRBJ1-1; D not certain. Germline CDR1 SNHLY, CDR2 FYNNEI. This CDR3 contains 11 residues. With 7 bases removed from V and 3 bases from J, the gap between germline ends came to 6 bases. The CDR3: CASKRDTEAFF. CDR3 coding DNA: TGTGCCAGCAAGAGAGACACTGAAGCTTTCTTT.

In its sample, this clonotype was seen a few times. The V call is TRBV4-1, the J call TRBJ2-2; possible D gene TRBD2, 5 bases. Trimming pared 4 bases from V and 4 bases from J, leaving 16 bases between. CDR1 and CDR2 from the germline V gene are MGHRA and YSYEKL. The CDR3 spans 16 residues. CDR3 sequence: CASSLGTGWVTGELFF. Written as DNA, the CDR3 is TGCGCCAGCAGCCTCGGAACGGGGTGGGTCACCGGGGAGCTGTTTTTT.

This clonotype has more than one count but fewer than ten. The chain joins TRBV28 to TRBJ1-2; D remains ambiguous. Germline V gene sequence: CDR1 MDHEN, CDR2 SYDVKM. CDR3 length equals 14 residues. The V end was cut by 4 bases, the J end by 4 bases, with 13 bases between. The CDR3 coding sequence is TGTGCCAGCAGTTCCGAGGGCCGGCGCTATGGCTACACCTTC. Protein sequence: CASSSEGRRYGYTF.

The rearrangement links TRBV6-1 to TRBJ1-1, with a possible D match to TRBD1 (5 bases). Germline lookup yields CDR1 MNHNS and CDR2 SASEGT. The V and J ends lost 4 bases and 2 bases respectively, with 14 bases between them. The length of the CDR3 is 15 residues. The CDR3 is CASSVPGTGNTEAFF. CDR3 in DNA: TGTGCCAGCAGTGTCCCCGGGACGGGAAACACTGAAGCTTTCTTT.

The chain carries TRBV2 and TRBJ1-5; 7 bases align to TRBD1. There are 14 residues in the CDR3. Germline trimming cut 1 base from V and 6 bases from J; bases unmatched to any gene: 3. Germline V gene lookup returns CDR1 SNHLY and CDR2 FYNNEI. The CDR3 region has the DNA TGTGCCAGCAGTGAAGGACAGGGCGTTCAGCCCCAGCATTTT. Residues: CASSEGQGVQPQHF.

This clonotype was detected ten times or more. The rearrangement links TRBV18 to TRBJ2-5; D is unclear. Germline CDR1 and CDR2: KGHSH and LQKENI. The CDR3 consists of 13 residues. V was cut by 8 bases and J by 3 bases, with 13 bases left in between. In DNA form, the CDR3 reads TGTGCCAGCAGCCCTCGTGGCGAAGAGACCCAGTACTTC. Protein product: CASSPRGEETQYF.

The gene calls are TRBV6-4 and TRBJ2-2, with D maybe TRBD2 (6 bases). CDR1 MRHNA and CDR2 SNTAGT come from the germline V gene. This CDR3 comprises 17 residues. With 3 bases removed from V and 4 bases from J, the gap between germline ends came to 18 bases. The CDR3 DNA reads as TGTGCCAGCAGTGAGGTATTCGGGGGTGCGAGCACCGGGGAGCTGTTTTTT. Translation gives CASSEVFGGASTGELFF.